The source of this TCR beta chain is a study of cytomegalovirus exposure and HLA in healthy donors. General study results and limits: Solely CMV serostatus was available to characterize immune exposure. DRB1 showed the most TCR associations and HLA-C the fewest in a later analysis, as rates varied by HLA locus.

Primers for the PCR totalled 60 Vbeta and 13 Jbeta. Sequencing used immunoSEQ multiplex PCR; TCRdb keeps in-frame clones, though not all of them. Of around 92,000 clones listed, 80% are singletons. Remarks on this clone: The antigen remains unidentified.

Sequencing was performed on PBMCs. The clonotype originates from a man aged 18 to 30 in good health and CMV-seronegative.

The CDR3 loop reads CASSLEGAGSPPLHF. CDR3 sequence (DNA): TGCGCCAGCAGCTTGGAAGGGGCCGGTAGTCCACCCCTCCACTTT. V usage is TRBV5-1 and J usage is TRBJ1-6, with a weak D call TRBD1 (5 bases). The CDR3 is 15 residues long. Trimming removed 0 bases from V and 11 bases from J, with 15 bases in between. Germline values: CDR1 SGHRS, CDR2 YFSETQ. The entire variable domain, with the rest obtained from reference TRBV5-1 and TRBJ1-6, is as follows: KAGVTQTPRYLIKTRGQQVTLSCSPISGHRSVSWYQQTPGQGLQFLFEYFSETQRNKGNFPGRFSGRQFSNSRSEMNVSTLELGDSALYLCASSLEGAGSPPLHFGNGTRLTVT.